These 25 T cell receptor beta chains came from one sample sequenced in a study of CD8 T cells in ankylosing spondylitis (dated by TCRdb to about 2017). What the study reported, not specific to this receptor: Blood from ankylosing spondylitis patients appeared to be characterized by a TCR beta motif made up of eight highly homologous amino acid variants.

The antigens for these receptors are not known. Receptors were amplified or captured by 5' RACE. Instrument used: Illumina HiSeq 2500. The public reads were run again by TCRdb, first through fastp at Q25 and then through MiXCR, and only productive beta chains were kept. Entries are consolidated by CDR3 protein sequence, retaining the most common genes and DNA. The sample has 400,000 to 450,000 distinct CDR3 sequences on record, over 15% of them singletons. The top ten clones comprise approximately 0.93% of the sample. The sequencing sample was made of blood, either unsorted or a sorted T cell fraction (not recorded which). The receptor set was obtained from a male donor with ankylosing spondylitis.

This clonotype was seen only a few times. The chain employs TRBV4-1 and TRBJ2-7; TRBD1 matches at 7 bases. The V and J ends lost 5 bases and 4 bases, in that order; junction bases with no gene match: 8. CDR1 is MGHRA, CDR2 YSYEKL, per germline. The length of the CDR3 is 14 residues. CDR3 nucleotides: TGCGCCAGCAGCTTCCGGGACAGACCTTACGAGCAGTACTTC. Translating it yields CASSFRDRPYEQYF.

There are a few counts of this clonotype. The chain links TRBV20-1 to TRBJ2-1; 12 bases line up with TRBD2. V shed 6 bases and J 5 bases; nucleotides not matched to a gene: 8. The length of the CDR3 is 15 residues. Germline-derived CDR1 and CDR2 are DFQATT and SNEGSKA (reference sequence). This CDR3 is CSAARTSGANNEQFF. CDR3 DNA sequence: TGCAGTGCCGCTAGGACTAGCGGGGCGAACAATGAGCAGTTCTTC.

The rearrangement joins TRBV12-3 or TRBV12-4 to TRBJ1-6, with 7 bases lining up with TRBD1. V lost 0 bases, J lost 7 bases, and 3 bases stayed unmatched. The CDR3 length is 15 residues. The DNA of the CDR3 is TGTGCCAGCAGTTTAGCTGGCAGGGGGAATTCACCCCTCCACTTT. Translated: CASSLAGRGNSPLHF.

This clonotype occurred a few times. The chain employs TRBV5-1 and TRBJ1-1; 7 bases agree with TRBD1. The germline gives CDR1 SGHRS, CDR2 YFSETQ. This CDR3 is 15 amino acids long. The V and J ends lost 2 bases and 1 base, in that order; junction bases with no gene match: 5. The CDR3 sequence: CASSLNRGQNTEAFF. DNA for the CDR3: TGCGCCAGCAGCTTAAACAGGGGCCAGAACACTGAAGCTTTCTTT. The variable domain in full, with the rest retrieved from reference TRBV5-1 and TRBJ1-1, is KAGVTQTPRYLIKTRGQQVTLSCSPISGHRSVSWYQQTPGQGLQFLFEYFSETQRNKGNFPGRFSGRQFSNSRSEMNVSTLELGDSALYLCASSLNRGQNTEAFFGQGTRLTVV.

This sequence joins TRBV6-6 and TRBJ1-1; 8 bases line up with TRBD1. Germline CDR1 is MNHNY and CDR2 is SVGAGI (reference sequence). The CDR3 runs 11 residues. Trimming at V came to 11 bases and at J to 11 bases, leaving 10 bases not matched to a gene. CDR3 DNA sequence: TGTGCCGTAGGACAGGGTTCGGGCGCTTTCTTT. Translation gives CAVGQGSGAFF.

CDR3 amino acids: CSVRKNPGRGKLGSGSGTDTQYF. The DNA for the CDR3 is TGCAGCGTACGAAAAAACCCCGGCCGGGGGAAGCTTGGTAGCGGGAGCGGCACAGATACGCAGTATTTT. The chain couples TRBV29-1 to TRBJ2-3; TRBD2 matches 9 bases. Germline V gives CDR1 SQVTM, CDR2 ANQGSEA. Losses at the gene ends were 6 bases for V and 1 base for J; bases not matched to a gene: 32. CDR3 length: 23 residues.

The chain combines TRBV6-1 with TRBJ1-5, with D perhaps matching TRBD1 (6 bases). The length of the CDR3 is 17 residues. Germline CDR1 MNHNS, CDR2 SASEGT. Between the trimmed V and J ends, which lost 6 bases and 2 bases, there was a span of 20 bases. CDR3 loop: CASSLNGGRSGNQPQHF. The CDR3 DNA reads TGTGCCAGCAGCCTTAATGGGGGCCGTTCTGGCAATCAGCCCCAGCATTTT.

There are many counts of this clonotype. The chain joins TRBV20-1 to TRBJ2-7; 10 bases fit TRBD1. This CDR3 spans 14 amino acids. J was trimmed by 4 bases and V by 3 bases; bases with no gene match: 6. The V gene's germline CDR1 is DFQATT and CDR2 SNEGSKA (reference sequence). This CDR3 reads CSARGDRGKYEQYF. Written as DNA, the CDR3 is TGCAGTGCTAGGGGGGACAGGGGAAAGTACGAGCAGTACTTC.

The J gene is TRBJ2-3, the V gene TRBV28; 7 bases map to TRBD2. V dropped 7 bases and J dropped 4; count of bases not matched to a gene: 14. Germline-derived CDR1 and CDR2 are MDHEN and SYDVKM. This CDR3 is 16 amino acids long. In DNA, the CDR3 is TGTGCCAGCACTATCGCGGGACTAACGGTGGCAGATACGCAGTATTTT. Protein sequence: CASTIAGLTVADTQYF. The complete variable domain, with remaining parts taken from reference TRBV28 and TRBJ2-3, reads DVKVTQSSRYLVKRTGEKVFLECVQDMDHENMFWYRQDPGLGLRLIYFSYDVKMKEKGDIPEGYSVSREKKERFSLILESASTNQTSMYLCASTIAGLTVADTQYFGPGTRLTVL.

The gene calls are TRBV5-1 and TRBJ2-5; D remains unclear. V was shortened by 0 bases and J by 1 base, with 13 bases between the two germline ends. This CDR3 has 16 amino acids. Per the germline V gene, CDR1 is SGHRS and CDR2 is YFSETQ. The CDR3: CASSLGPGLLQETQYF. The CDR3 DNA reads as TGCGCCAGCAGCTTGGGACCGGGTCTACTCCAAGAGACCCAGTACTTC.

This clonotype appeared a few times. This chain uses TRBV7-9 with TRBJ1-3; maybe TRBD1 (6 bases). The germline V gene has CDR1 SEHNR and CDR2 FQNEAQ (reference sequence). V lost 6 bases to trimming and J lost 0 bases, with 6 bases between them. The CDR3 consists of 13 residues. CDR3 sequence: CASRDSSGNTIYF. For the CDR3, the DNA is TGTGCCAGCAGGGACAGCTCTGGAAACACCATATATTTT.

This clonotype was counted only a few times. The rearrangement links TRBV20-1 to TRBJ1-6; no clear D. Germline loops: CDR1 DFQATT, CDR2 SNEGSKA (reference sequence). The V and J ends lost 0 bases and 6 bases respectively, with 12 bases between them. This CDR3 comprises 15 residues. CDR3: CSARDTAGGNSPLHF. DNA of the CDR3: TGCAGTGCTAGAGACACCGCAGGTGGTAATTCACCCCTCCACTTT.

The chain carries TRBV2 and TRBJ1-2; D is undetermined. This CDR3 is 12 amino acids long. CDR1 SNHLY and CDR2 FYNNEI come from the germline V gene. The V and J ends lost 6 bases and 5 bases respectively, with 10 bases between them. The CDR3 here is CASRSRSYGYTF. Here the CDR3 DNA reads TGTGCCAGCAGGTCGCGTTCGTATGGCTACACCTTC.

This clonotype appeared a few times. The rearrangement uses TRBV5-1 and TRBJ2-2; no definite D call. Trimming stripped 3 bases from V and 4 bases from J, with 7 bases between. CDR3 length: 13 residues. Per the germline V gene, CDR1 is SGHRS and CDR2 is YFSETQ. The CDR3 spells CASSSGSTGELFF. The CDR3 coding sequence is TGCGCCAGCAGCTCGGGCTCCACCGGGGAGCTGTTTTTT.

The rearrangement links TRBV7-6 to TRBJ2-7; the match to TRBD1 covers 9 bases. Per germline, CDR1 SGHVS and CDR2 FNYEAQ. Losses at the gene ends were 5 bases for V and 3 bases for J; bases not matched to a gene: 14. CDR3 length equals 17 residues. CDR3 sequence (DNA): TGTGCCAGCAGCGACGGGACAGGGCCTAGCGGAGTCTACGAGCAGTACTTC. This codes for CASSDGTGPSGVYEQYF.

The rearrangement links TRBV5-1 to TRBJ2-5; 13 bases map to TRBD2. Germline V CDR1 and CDR2: SGHRS, YFSETQ. The CDR3 is made up of 16 amino acids. With 4 bases clipped from V and 4 bases from J, the junction kept 7 bases outside the gene matches. The CDR3 is CASSQGLAGAGETQYF. CDR3 nucleotides: TGCGCCAGCAGCCAAGGACTAGCGGGAGCAGGAGAGACCCAGTACTTC.

This clonotype was seen many times. This chain uses TRBV9 with TRBJ1-1, with D hard to call. The CDR3 extends over 15 amino acids. CDR1 and CDR2 (germline): SGDLS, YYNGEE. V was shortened by 3 bases and J by 0 bases, with 12 bases between the two germline ends. This CDR3 is CASSATDGLNTEAFF. The CDR3 region has the DNA TGTGCCAGCAGCGCAACCGACGGCCTGAACACTGAAGCTTTCTTT.

V and J are TRBV7-6 and TRBJ2-2, with a weak D call TRBD1 (6 bases). The CDR3 covers 15 residues. Germline CDR1 is SGHVS and CDR2 is FNYEAQ. V was pared by 1 base and J by 5 bases, with 11 bases between. CDR3 coding DNA: TGTGCCAGCAGCTTAGGAGCCAGGGGAACCGGGGAGCTGTTTTTT. It translates to CASSLGARGTGELFF.

This clonotype was counted at least ten times. The chain uses TRBV24-1 and TRBJ2-1, with D possibly TRBD2 on 5 matching bases. CDR3 length equals 14 residues. CDR1 and CDR2 (germline): KGHDR, SFDVKD. V lost 3 bases and J lost 8, with 13 bases in between. CDR3 nucleotides: TGTGCCACCAGTGATAGCACTAGGCGCGATGAGCAGTTCTTC. Translation: CATSDSTRRDEQFF.

The chain couples TRBV20-1 to TRBJ2-7; D could derive from TRBD1 or TRBD2 (5 bases each). The CDR3 extends over 19 amino acids. V shed 0 bases and J shed 2 bases, with 26 bases lying between them. From germline, CDR1 is DFQATT and CDR2 SNEGSKA (reference sequence). The CDR3 loop is CSAREAPGPGDPGTYEQYF. CDR3 bases: TGCAGTGCTAGAGAGGCGCCAGGTCCCGGGGACCCAGGGACCTACGAGCAGTACTTC.

This clonotype was counted between two and nine times. J is TRBJ1-1 and V is TRBV12-3 or TRBV12-4; possible D gene TRBD1, 5 bases. CDR3 size: 12 residues. Trimming shortened V by 6 bases and J by 11 bases, and 16 bases separated the two germline ends. The chain's CDR3 is CASRAGGARAFF. The CDR3 nucleotides read TGTGCCAGCAGGGCGGGCGGGGCCCGGGCTTTCTTT.

The V call is TRBV12-3 or TRBV12-4, the J call TRBJ1-1; D may be TRBD1 (6 bases). The CDR3 contains 15 residues. V was cut by 6 bases and J by 4 bases, with 18 bases left in between. The DNA for the CDR3 is TGTGCCAGCAGCCAGGGGAGTCCGGGGGGCACTGAAGCTTTCTTT. Encoded protein: CASSQGSPGGTEAFF.

This clonotype was observed at least ten times. This chain connects TRBV29-1 to TRBJ1-1, with 7 nucleotides matching TRBD1. The CDR3 spans 14 residues. V was pared by 5 bases and J by 5 bases, with 11 bases of the junction left unmatched. Per germline, CDR1 SQVTM and CDR2 ANQGSEA. CDR3 DNA sequence: TGCAGCGTTATGAGACAGGGTAGGACAACTGAAGCTTTCTTT. Translated, it gives CSVMRQGRTTEAFF.

This chain connects TRBV20-1 to TRBJ1-1, with D uncertain. The V end lost 6 bases, the J end lost 0 bases, and 17 bases lay between the germline ends. From germline, CDR1 is DFQATT and CDR2 SNEGSKA (reference sequence). The CDR3 length is 15 residues. CDR3 sequence: CSAQSPMRVNTEAFF. The CDR3 DNA follows: TGCAGTGCCCAATCTCCTATGAGGGTGAACACTGAAGCTTTCTTT.

This clonotype was observed a handful of times. V usage is TRBV5-1 and J usage is TRBJ2-7, with 7 bases identical to TRBD1. The length of the CDR3 is 14 residues. Trimming took 0 bases from V and 6 from J; bases not matched to a gene: 6. Germline CDR1 is SGHRS and CDR2 is YFSETQ. The CDR3 sequence: CASSLAGQTSEQYF. CDR3 bases: TGCGCCAGCAGCTTGGCGGGACAGACGAGCGAGCAGTACTTC.